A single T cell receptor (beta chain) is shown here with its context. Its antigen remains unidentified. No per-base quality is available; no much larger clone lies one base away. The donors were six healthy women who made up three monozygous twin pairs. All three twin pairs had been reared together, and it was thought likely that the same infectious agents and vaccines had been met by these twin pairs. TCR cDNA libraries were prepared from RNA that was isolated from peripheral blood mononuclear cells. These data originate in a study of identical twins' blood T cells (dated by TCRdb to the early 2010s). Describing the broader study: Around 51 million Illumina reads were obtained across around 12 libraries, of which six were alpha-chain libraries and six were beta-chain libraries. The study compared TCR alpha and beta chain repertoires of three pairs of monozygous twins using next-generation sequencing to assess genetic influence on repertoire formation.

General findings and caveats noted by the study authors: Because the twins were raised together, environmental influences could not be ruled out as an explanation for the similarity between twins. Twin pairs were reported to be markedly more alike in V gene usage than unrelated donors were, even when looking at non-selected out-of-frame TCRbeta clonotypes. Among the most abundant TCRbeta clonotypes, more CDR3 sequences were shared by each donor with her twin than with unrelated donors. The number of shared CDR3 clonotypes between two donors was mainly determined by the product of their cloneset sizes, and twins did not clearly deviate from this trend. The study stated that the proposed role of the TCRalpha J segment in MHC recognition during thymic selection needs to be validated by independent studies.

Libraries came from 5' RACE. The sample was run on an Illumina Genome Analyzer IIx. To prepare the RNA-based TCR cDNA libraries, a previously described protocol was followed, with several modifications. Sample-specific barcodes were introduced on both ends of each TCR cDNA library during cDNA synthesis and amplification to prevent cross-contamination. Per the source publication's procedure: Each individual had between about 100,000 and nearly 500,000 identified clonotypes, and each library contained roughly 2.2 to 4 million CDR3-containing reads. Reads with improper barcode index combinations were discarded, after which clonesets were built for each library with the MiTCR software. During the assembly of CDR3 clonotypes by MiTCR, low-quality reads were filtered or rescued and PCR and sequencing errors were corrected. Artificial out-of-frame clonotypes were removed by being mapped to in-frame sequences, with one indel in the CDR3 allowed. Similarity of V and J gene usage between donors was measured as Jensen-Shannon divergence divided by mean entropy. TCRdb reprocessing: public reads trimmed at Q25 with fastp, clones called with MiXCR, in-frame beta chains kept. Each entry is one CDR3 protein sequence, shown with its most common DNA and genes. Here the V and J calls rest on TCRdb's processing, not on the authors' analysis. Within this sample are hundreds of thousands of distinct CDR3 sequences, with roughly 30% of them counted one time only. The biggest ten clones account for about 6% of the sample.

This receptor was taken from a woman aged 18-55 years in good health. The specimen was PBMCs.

The CDR3 reads CSVTLAGTNEKLFF. Read as DNA, the sequence is TGCAGCGTTACTCTGGCAGGGACAAATGAAAAACTGTTTTTT. The rearrangement combines TRBV29-1 with TRBJ1-4; TRBD1 is possibly the D segment (6 matching bases). The CDR3 contains 14 residues, cysteine and phenylalanine counted. The retained sequence is limited to the CDR3, 42 bases, with the frame set at the first base. As encoded in the germline V gene, CDR1 is SQVTM while CDR2 is ANQGSEA. Relative to germline, V is 5 bases shorter and J is 5 bases shorter, with 15 bases between their ends.